The T cell receptor beta chain under discussion was sequenced for a study of shared clonotypes between healthy human individuals. Whole-study context: Each donor had three CD4 naive, three CD4 memory, two CD8 naive and one CD8 memory plate.

Some clones are missing from TCRdb's copy, which holds only in-frame ones; the method was immunoSEQ multiplex PCR. The sample lists around 2.1 million clones; approximately 95% were seen once. A note on this clone: What it binds is not known.

Germline V gives CDR1 MNHEY, CDR2 SVGAGI. Trimming shortened V by 2 bases and J by 0 bases, and 10 bases separated the two germline ends. The CDR3 is 15 residues long. Regarding the study as a whole: A generally larger estimated richness was seen in naive subsets than in memory subsets. It was only blood that was sampled, and tissue repertoires likely differ.

The material sequenced was naive CD4+ T cells sorted from blood. Subset described: CD45RA+ positively selected. The V call is TRBV6-5, the J call TRBJ1-2; the D gene is possibly TRBD1 (6 bases). The sequence was collected from a young man in good health. The CDR3: CASSYLRTANYGYTF. The DNA of the CDR3 is TGTGCCAGCAGTTACCTCCGGACAGCTAACTATGGCTACACCTTC.